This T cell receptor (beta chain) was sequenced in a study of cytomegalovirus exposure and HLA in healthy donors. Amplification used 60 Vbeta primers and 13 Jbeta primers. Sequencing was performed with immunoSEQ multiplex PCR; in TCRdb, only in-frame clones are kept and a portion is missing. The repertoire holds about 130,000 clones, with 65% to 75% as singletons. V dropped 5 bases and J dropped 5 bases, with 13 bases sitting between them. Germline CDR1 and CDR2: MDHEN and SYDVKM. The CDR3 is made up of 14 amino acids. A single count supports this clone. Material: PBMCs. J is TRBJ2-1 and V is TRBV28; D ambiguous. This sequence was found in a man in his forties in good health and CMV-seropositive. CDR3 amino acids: CASSPPSLHNEQFF. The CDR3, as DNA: TGTGCCAGCAGTCCACCCTCCCTACACAATGAGCAGTTCTTC.